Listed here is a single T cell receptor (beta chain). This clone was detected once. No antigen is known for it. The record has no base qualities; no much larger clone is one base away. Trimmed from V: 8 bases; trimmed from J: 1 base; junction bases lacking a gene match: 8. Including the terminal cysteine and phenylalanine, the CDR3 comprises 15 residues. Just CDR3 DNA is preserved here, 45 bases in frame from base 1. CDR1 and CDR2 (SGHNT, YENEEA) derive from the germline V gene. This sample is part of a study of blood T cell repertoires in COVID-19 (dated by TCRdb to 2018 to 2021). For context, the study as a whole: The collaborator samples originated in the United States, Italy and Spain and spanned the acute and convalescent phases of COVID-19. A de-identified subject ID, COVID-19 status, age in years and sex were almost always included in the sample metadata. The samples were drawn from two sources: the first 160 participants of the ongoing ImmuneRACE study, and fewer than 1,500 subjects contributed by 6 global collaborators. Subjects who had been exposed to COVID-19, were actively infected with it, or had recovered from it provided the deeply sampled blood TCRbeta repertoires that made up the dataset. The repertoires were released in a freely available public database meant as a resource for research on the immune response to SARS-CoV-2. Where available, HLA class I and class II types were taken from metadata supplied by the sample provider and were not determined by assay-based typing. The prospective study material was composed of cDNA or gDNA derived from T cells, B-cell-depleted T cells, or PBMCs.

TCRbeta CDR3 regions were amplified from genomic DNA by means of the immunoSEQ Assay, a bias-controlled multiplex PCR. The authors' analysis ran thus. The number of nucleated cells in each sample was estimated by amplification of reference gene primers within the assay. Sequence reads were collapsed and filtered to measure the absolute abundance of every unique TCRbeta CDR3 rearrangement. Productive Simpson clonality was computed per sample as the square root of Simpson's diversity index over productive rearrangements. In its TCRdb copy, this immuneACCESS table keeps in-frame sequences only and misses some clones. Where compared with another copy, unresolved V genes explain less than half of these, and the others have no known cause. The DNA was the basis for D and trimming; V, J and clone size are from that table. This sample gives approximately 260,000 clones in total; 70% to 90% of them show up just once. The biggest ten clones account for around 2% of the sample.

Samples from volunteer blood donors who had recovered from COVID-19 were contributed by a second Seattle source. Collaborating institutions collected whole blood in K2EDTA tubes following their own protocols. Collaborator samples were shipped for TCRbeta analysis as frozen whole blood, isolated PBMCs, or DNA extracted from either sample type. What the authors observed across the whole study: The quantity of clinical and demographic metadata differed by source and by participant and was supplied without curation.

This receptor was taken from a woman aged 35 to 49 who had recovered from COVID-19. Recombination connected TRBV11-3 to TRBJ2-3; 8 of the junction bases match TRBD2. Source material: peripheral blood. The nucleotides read TGTGCCAGCGGACTAAGAGCGGGGGGCACAGATACGCAGTATTTT. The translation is CASGLRAGGTDTQYF.